A single sample gave rise to the 23 T cell receptor beta chains below, sequenced in a study of blood T cell repertoires in COVID-19 (dated by TCRdb to about 2020). Library construction relied on the immunoSEQ multiplex PCR assay. TCRdb limited this immuneACCESS table to in-frame rearrangements with V and J called. A share of clones is missing; checked studies link under half to unresolved V genes, and the rest is unexplained. The sample table shows about 340,000 clones, and 80% to 90% are seen once. The top ten constitute 2.5% to 3.5% of the sample. Sequencing was carried out using peripheral blood. All receptors come from a man younger than 45 with active or convalescent COVID-19.

The V gene is TRBV11-3, the J gene TRBJ2-7, with D tentatively TRBD1 (6 bases). V lost 4 bases and J 3 bases, leaving 13 bases between the germline ends. Germline lookup yields CDR1 SGHNT and CDR2 YENEEA. CDR3 length: 14 residues. The CDR3 spells CASSSVGQLYEQYF. The CDR3, as DNA: TGTGCCAGCAGCTCGGTTGGACAGCTCTACGAGCAGTACTTC. Full variable domain (rest looked up from reference TRBV11-3 and TRBJ2-7): EAGVVQSPRYKIIEKKQPVAFWCNPISGHNTLYWYLQNLGQGPELLIRYENEEAVDDSQLPKDRFSAERLKGVDSTLKIQPAELGDSAVYLCASSSVGQLYEQYFGPGTRLTVT.

The chain couples TRBV7-2 to TRBJ2-7, with a weak D call TRBD1 (5 bases). V dropped 1 base and J dropped 3 bases, with 10 bases sitting between them. This CDR3 is built from 14 residues. Germline lookup yields CDR1 SGHTA and CDR2 FQGNSA. The CDR3, as DNA: TGTGCCAGCAGCTTAGTGGGGCCGAGCTACGAGCAGTACTTC. Its protein is CASSLVGPSYEQYF.

In nucleotides, the CDR3 is TGTGCCTGGAGTGTAACCGGGTCTCACCAGCCCCAGCATTTT. Its protein is CAWSVTGSHQPQHF. This chain uses TRBV30 with TRBJ1-5; D ambiguous. The CDR3 loop spans 14 amino acids. Germline CDR1 is GTSNPN and CDR2 is SVGIG (reference sequence). Trimming removed 0 bases from V and 7 bases from J, with 13 bases in between.

The genes are TRBV5-4 and TRBJ2-1; 11 bases are a match to TRBD2. The ends lost 4 bases at V and 5 bases at J; junction bases unmatched: 2. The CDR3 loop spans 14 amino acids. Germline-derived CDR1 and CDR2 are SGHNT and YYREEE (reference sequence). CDR3 residues: CASSPTSGDNEQFF. The CDR3 DNA is TGTGCCAGCAGCCCGACTAGCGGGGACAATGAGCAGTTCTTC.

The chain has TRBV18 and TRBJ1-2; 9 bases fit TRBD1. Germline assignment: CDR1 KGHSH and CDR2 LQKENI. The CDR3 runs 15 residues. With 3 bases clipped from V and 5 bases from J, the junction kept 7 bases outside the gene matches. CDR3 protein: CASSPQTGGRYGYTF. The CDR3 DNA reads TGTGCCAGCTCACCTCAGACAGGGGGTCGGTATGGCTACACCTTC.

The V and J genes are TRBV9 and TRBJ2-2; TRBD2 is a possible D gene (6 bases). Between the trimmed V and J ends, which lost 2 bases and 5 bases, there was a span of 13 bases. The germline CDR1 and CDR2 sequences are SGDLS and YYNGEE. The CDR3 consists of 15 residues. For the CDR3, the DNA is TGTGCCAGCAGCGTTAGACTAGTGGGGACCGGGGAGCTGTTTTTT. Translation: CASSVRLVGTGELFF.

V gene TRBV12-3 or TRBV12-4 combines with J gene TRBJ2-5, with unresolved D. Trimming removed 4 bases from V and 2 bases from J, with 5 bases in between. This CDR3 contains 12 residues. In DNA form, the CDR3 reads TGTGCCAGCAGTTGGAGTCAAGAGACCCAGTACTTC. It specifies CASSWSQETQYF.

The count of this clone is one. This chain joins TRBV19 and TRBJ2-1; D ambiguous. This CDR3 spans 13 amino acids. Germline V gene lookup returns CDR1 LNHDA and CDR2 SQIVND (reference sequence). V was shortened by 3 bases and J by 10 bases, with 13 bases between the two germline ends. CDR3 nucleotide sequence: TGTGCCAGTAGTATCATTCTAGGAGTCGAGCAGTTCTTC. Protein: CASSIILGVEQFF.

The chain carries TRBV9 and TRBJ2-3; 11 bases agree with TRBD2. Losses at the gene ends were 0 bases for V and 6 bases for J; bases not matched to a gene: 6. The CDR3 is made up of 16 amino acids. Germline V gene sequence: CDR1 SGDLS, CDR2 YYNGEE. CDR3 DNA sequence: TGTGCCAGCAGCGTAGCGGGACTAGCGGAGGGGGATACGCAGTATTTT. It yields the protein CASSVAGLAEGDTQYF.

The rearrangement uses TRBV4-1 and TRBJ1-5; possibly TRBD1 for D (5 bases). V lost 0 bases to trimming and J lost 4 bases, with 10 bases between them. This CDR3 spans 15 amino acids. Germline CDR1 reads MGHRA; CDR2 reads YSYEKL. CDR3 sequence reads: CASSQERAGNQPQHF. CDR3 nucleotide sequence: TGCGCCAGCAGCCAAGAAAGGGCAGGGAATCAGCCCCAGCATTTT.

In regard to this clone: The identical CDR3 is also encoded by other nucleotide sequences in the sample. The rearrangement joins TRBV9 to TRBJ2-7, with 7 positions matching TRBD2. V was clipped by 0 bases and J by 6 bases; unmatched bases: 6. CDR3 length: 14 residues. Germline-derived CDR1 and CDR2 are SGDLS and YYNGEE. CDR3 DNA sequence: TGTGCCAGCAGCGTAGTAGCGGGTCCTTCCGAGCAGTACTTC. Protein sequence: CASSVVAGPSEQYF. The full variable domain, rest sourced from reference TRBV9 and TRBJ2-7, is DSGVTQTPKHLITATGQRVTLRCSPRSGDLSVYWYQQSLDQGLQFLIQYYNGEERAKGNILERFSAQQFPDLHSELNLSSLELGDSALYFCASSVVAGPSEQYFGPGTRLTVT.

This clone was picked up one time. The chain combines TRBV28 with TRBJ1-2; the match to TRBD1 covers 9 bases. The germline gives CDR1 MDHEN, CDR2 SYDVKM. Germline trimming cut 5 bases from V and 8 bases from J; bases unmatched to any gene: 9. This CDR3 contains 14 residues. This chain's CDR3 is CASSELQGAQGYTF. Here the CDR3 DNA reads TGTGCCAGCAGTGAGTTACAGGGGGCTCAGGGCTACACCTTC.

The chain carries TRBV21-1 and TRBJ1-3. TRBV21-1 is tagged as a pseudogene. This CDR3 region has 13 residues. The CDR3 nucleotides read TGTGCCAGCCACGAGGGGGGGGGACACACCATATATTTT. Protein product: CASHEGGGHTIYF.

The gene calls are TRBV6-5 and TRBJ1-1; 7 positions match TRBD1. Germline lookup yields CDR1 MNHEY and CDR2 SVGAGI. Losses at the gene ends were 0 bases for V and 3 bases for J; bases not matched to a gene: 4. This CDR3 spans 15 amino acids. CDR3 DNA: TGTGCCAGCAGTTACTCGTGGGACAGACACACTGAAGCTTTCTTT. Its translation is CASSYSWDRHTEAFF.

This clone was counted a few times. The chain links TRBV15 to TRBJ1-1, with D tentatively TRBD1 (5 bases). Germline V lookup: CDR1 LNHNV, CDR2 YYDKDF (reference sequence). The CDR3 consists of 14 residues. Trimming cost V 5 bases and J 6 bases, with 16 bases left between them. The CDR3 loop is CATSPGPGGAEAFF. The CDR3 DNA follows: TGTGCCACCAGCCCGGGACCTGGAGGGGCTGAAGCTTTCTTT.

The CDR3 nucleotides are TGTGCCAGCAGCCTGGCGGGCAGCTTCGGCTACACCTTC. It codes for CASSLAGSFGYTF. V is TRBV7-2 and J is TRBJ1-2; no reliable D call. In germline, CDR1 is SGHTA, CDR2 FQGNSA. V lost 5 bases to trimming and J lost 8 bases, with 15 bases between them. The CDR3 length is 13 residues.

This rearrangement joins TRBV11-3 to TRBJ2-7; 7 bases agree with TRBD2. The V gene end was trimmed by 5 bases and the J gene end by 0 bases; junction bases not matched to a gene: 1. The CDR3 length is 13 residues. Germline V lookup: CDR1 SGHNT, CDR2 YENEEA. The CDR3 region is CASSRDYSYEQYF. In DNA, the CDR3 is TGTGCCAGCAGCCGGGACTACTCCTACGAGCAGTACTTC.

The chain is built from TRBV15 and TRBJ2-3; 10 nucleotides match TRBD2. J was trimmed by 6 bases and V by 5 bases; bases with no gene match: 5. Germline V gene sequence: CDR1 LNHNV, CDR2 YYDKDF (reference sequence). This CDR3 is 14 amino acids long. The CDR3 bases are TGTGCCACCAGCTTAGCGGGGGGTTCGGATACGCAGTATTTT. It specifies CATSLAGGSDTQYF.

The CDR3: CASSSGTGLNEQYF. The CDR3 nucleotides read TGCGCCAGCAGCTCGGGGACAGGGTTAAACGAGCAGTACTTC. The chain links TRBV5-1 to TRBJ2-7, with 9 bases aligning to TRBD1. This CDR3 region has 14 residues. Germline lookup yields CDR1 SGHRS and CDR2 YFSETQ. The V segment lost 3 bases and the J segment 5 bases; nucleotides outside the gene matches: 6.

The chain has TRBV5-1 and TRBJ1-6; D unclear. V gave up 0 bases and J gave up 7 bases, with 14 bases separating them. This CDR3 comprises 16 residues. Per the germline V gene, CDR1 is SGHRS and CDR2 is YFSETQ. The DNA of the CDR3 is TGCGCCAGCAGCTTGGCCGGGAGGGTAGGGAATTCACCCCTCCACTTT. Protein product: CASSLAGRVGNSPLHF.

This chain connects TRBV27 to TRBJ2-7; weak D call: TRBD1 (5 bases). The V end lost 2 bases, the J end lost 7 bases, and 6 bases lay between the germline ends. Germline-derived CDR1 and CDR2 are MNHEY and SMNVEV (reference sequence). CDR3 size: 11 residues. The CDR3 DNA is TGTGCCAGCAGTTTAGGGGCGGAGCAGTACTTC. As protein: CASSLGAEQYF.

This clone showed up just once. This chain links TRBV9 with TRBJ2-7; 10 bases map to TRBD1. The CDR3 has 15 residues. CDR1 and CDR2 from the germline V gene are SGDLS and YYNGEE. After removal of 3 bases from V and 5 bases from J, the junction contained 8 bases not matched to a gene. The CDR3 sequence is CASSAMGQGKDEQYF. CDR3 coding DNA: TGTGCCAGCAGCGCCATGGGACAGGGGAAGGACGAGCAGTACTTC.

The CDR3 reads CAWSEALGETQYF. The CDR3, as DNA: TGTGCCTGGAGTGAGGCCCTCGGGGAGACCCAGTACTTC. This sequence joins TRBV30 and TRBJ2-5; D gene uncertain. CDR1 and CDR2 (germline): GTSNPN, SVGIG (reference sequence). V lost 1 base and J lost 5, with 11 bases in between. The CDR3 length is 13 residues.